These 26 T cell receptor beta chains were sequenced from one sample in a study of T cell responses to AZD1222 COVID-19 vaccine. Libraries were prepared by immunoSEQ multiplex PCR; TCRdb keeps only in-frame clonotypes and omits some of them. The sample shows 110,000 or so clones, 88% of them seen only once. The sequencing here drew on peripheral blood, taken on day 0 of MenACWY control vaccination. The receptors were sampled from an adult in good health.

CDR3 region: CASSPFFFRQASYEQYF. CDR3 DNA: TGTGCCAGCAGCCCATTTTTTTTCCGACAGGCCTCCTACGAGCAGTACTTC. The genes are TRBV7-2 and TRBJ2-7; D is possibly TRBD1 (6 bases). V lost 5 bases to trimming and J lost 0 bases, with 20 bases between them. This CDR3 region has 17 residues. Germline V CDR1 and CDR2: SGHTA, FQGNSA.

The V call is TRBV5-1, the J call TRBJ1-1; tentative D call: TRBD1 (6 bases). V was shortened by 1 base and J by 4 bases, with 11 bases between the two germline ends. There are 14 residues in the CDR3. CDR1 and CDR2 from the germline V gene are SGHRS and YFSETQ. The CDR3 loop is CASSLSGGATEAFF. The CDR3 DNA sequence: TGCGCCAGCAGCTTGTCGGGGGGCGCCACTGAAGCTTTCTTT. The variable domain in full, with the rest retrieved from reference TRBV5-1 and TRBJ1-1, is KAGVTQTPRYLIKTRGQQVTLSCSPISGHRSVSWYQQTPGQGLQFLFEYFSETQRNKGNFPGRFSGRQFSNSRSEMNVSTLELGDSALYLCASSLSGGATEAFFGQGTRLTVV.

This clone appeared once. The chain is built from TRBV7-6 and TRBJ1-2, with 7 positions matching TRBD1. After removal of 5 bases from V and 6 bases from J, the junction contained 12 bases not matched to a gene. CDR3 length: 15 residues. Germline V gene data show CDR1 as SGHVS and CDR2 as FNYEAQ. CDR3 DNA sequence: TGTGCCAGCAGCCACAGACAGGGTCCTGAGGATGGCTACACCTTC. Residues: CASSHRQGPEDGYTF. Full variable domain (outside the CDR3, taken from reference TRBV7-6 and TRBJ1-2): GAGVSQSPRYKVTKRGQDVALRCDPISGHVSLYWYRQALGQGPEFLTYFNYEAQQDKSGLPNDRFSAERPEGSISTLTIQRTEQRDSAMYRCASSHRQGPEDGYTFGSGTRLTVV.

The chain combines TRBV3-1 (or the pseudogene TRBV3-2) with TRBJ1-2; no firm D call. Germline loops: CDR1 LGHDT, CDR2 YNNKEL (reference sequence). CDR3 length equals 17 residues. V was clipped by 8 bases and J by 5 bases, with 27 bases between them. This chain's CDR3 is CASSRTFDIGPAYGYTF. The CDR3 bases are TGTGCCAGCTCCCGGACTTTCGACATAGGACCGGCGTATGGCTACACCTTC.

This clone was observed a single time. The DNA of the CDR3 is TGTGCCAGCACCCTGGGAACCGGGACAGGGGTTAACAATGAGCAGTTCTTC. It codes for CASTLGTGTGVNNEQFF. The chain recombines TRBV5-4 with TRBJ2-1; 10 bases match TRBD1. CDR3 length: 17 residues. Losses at the gene ends were 6 bases for V and 5 bases for J; bases not matched to a gene: 14. Germline lookup yields CDR1 SGHNT and CDR2 YYREEE (reference sequence). The full variable domain, in which reference TRBV5-4 and TRBJ2-1 provide the parts outside the CDR3, is ETGVTQSPTHLIKTRGQQVTLRCSSQSGHNTVSWYQQALGQGPQFIFQYYREEENGRGNFPPRFSGLQFPNYSSELNVNALELDDSALYLCASTLGTGTGVNNEQFFGPGTRLTVL.

The sample holds one count of this clone. J is TRBJ1-2 and V is TRBV7-8; D remains ambiguous. The CDR3 spans 17 residues. CDR1 and CDR2 (germline): SGHVS, FQNEAQ. V dropped 2 bases and J dropped 4 bases, with 20 bases sitting between them. CDR3 coding DNA: TGTGCCAGCAGCTTATATGATGGGCAAGAAAGAGGCTATGGCTACACCTTC. Translated: CASSLYDGQERGYGYTF. The complete variable domain, with remaining parts taken from reference TRBV7-8 and TRBJ1-2, reads GAGVSQSPRYKVAKRGQDVALRCDPISGHVSLFWYQQALGQGPEFLTYFQNEAQLDKSGLPSDRFFAERPEGSVSTLKIQRTQQEDSAVYLCASSLYDGQERGYGYTFGSGTRLTVV.

The J gene is TRBJ1-5, the V gene TRBV4-1; D not certain. Germline V gives CDR1 MGHRA, CDR2 YSYEKL. The CDR3 runs 16 residues. Trimming left V 0 bases short and J 3 bases short, with 12 bases between. The CDR3 loop is CASSQDLIVFNQPQHF. The CDR3 DNA sequence: TGCGCCAGCAGCCAAGATCTGATCGTCTTCAATCAGCCCCAGCATTTT.

The V and J genes are TRBV28 and TRBJ1-5; possible D gene TRBD1, 6 bases. Germline CDR1 reads MDHEN; CDR2 reads SYDVKM. This CDR3 spans 14 amino acids. The V end was cut by 5 bases, the J end by 11 bases, with 19 bases between. The CDR3 reads CASSTIQGMKAQHF. CDR3 in DNA: TGTGCCAGCAGTACCATCCAGGGGATGAAAGCCCAGCATTTT. Complete variable domain (other parts from reference TRBV28 and TRBJ1-5): DVKVTQSSRYLVKRTGEKVFLECVQDMDHENMFWYRQDPGLGLRLIYFSYDVKMKEKGDIPEGYSVSREKKERFSLILESASTNQTSMYLCASSTIQGMKAQHFGDGTRLSIL.

The rearrangement links TRBV5-8 to TRBJ1-2, with D tentatively TRBD1 (5 bases). The CDR3 has 15 residues. The ends were cut back, 4 bases at V and 1 base at J, with 14 bases in the middle. Germline assignment: CDR1 SGHTS and CDR2 YDEGEE. The CDR3 nucleotides read TGTGCCAGCAGCCCGGGACGGACTATTAACTATGGCTACACCTTC. Its translation: CASSPGRTINYGYTF.

V usage is TRBV4-1 and J usage is TRBJ1-3, with 7 positions matching TRBD1. CDR3 length equals 16 residues. Germline CDR1 reads MGHRA; CDR2 reads YSYEKL. J lost 8 bases, V lost 2 bases, and 12 bases had no gene match. CDR3: CASSQLTGRLRDTIYF. The CDR3 bases are TGCGCCAGCAGCCAATTGACAGGGCGGCTGCGAGACACCATATATTTT.

The rearrangement joins TRBV30 to TRBJ2-3; 10 positions match TRBD2. This CDR3 is built from 17 residues. Germline loops: CDR1 GTSNPN, CDR2 SVGIG (reference sequence). V lost 1 base, J lost 2 bases, and 9 bases stayed unmatched. The CDR3 DNA sequence: TGTGCCTGGAGTGAAGGGGCTCTAGCGGGAGTCACAGATACGCAGTATTTT. Translation gives CAWSEGALAGVTDTQYF. Combining the CDR3 with reference TRBV30 and TRBJ2-3 gives the whole variable domain SQTIHQWPATLVQPVGSPLSLECTVEGTSNPNLYWYRQAAGRGLQLLFYSVGIGQISSEVPQNLSASRPQDRQFILSSKKLLLSDSGFYLCAWSEGALAGVTDTQYFGPGTRLTVL.

The rearrangement links TRBV28 to TRBJ1-5, with D unresolved. Trimming cost V 3 bases and J 7 bases, with 19 bases left between them. This CDR3 has 16 residues. Per the germline V gene, CDR1 is MDHEN and CDR2 is SYDVKM. The DNA for the CDR3 is TGTGCCAGCAGTTTCCCTAAGAACTTCCTAGAGCAGCCCCAGCATTTT. Protein sequence: CASSFPKNFLEQPQHF.

This clone has only one observation. The rearrangement uses TRBV5-1 and TRBJ2-7; unclear D gene. Germline V gene sequence: CDR1 SGHRS, CDR2 YFSETQ. The CDR3 length is 13 residues. Between the trimmed V and J ends, which lost 0 bases and 5 bases, there was a span of 9 bases. CDR3 sequence (DNA): TGCGCCAGCAGCTTGGAACCCAGCGACGAGCAGTACTTC. Its translation: CASSLEPSDEQYF.

The rearrangement uses TRBV4-1 and TRBJ1-1; no reliable D call. CDR3 length equals 13 residues. Germline-derived CDR1 and CDR2 are MGHRA and YSYEKL. The germline V and J ends were trimmed by 1 base and 1 base, with 4 bases remaining between them. The CDR3, as DNA: TGCGCCAGCAGCCAAGTTGGGAACACTGAAGCTTTCTTT. Amino acids: CASSQVGNTEAFF.

The V and J genes are TRBV27 and TRBJ2-6, with D hard to call. Germline CDR1 MNHEY, CDR2 SMNVEV (reference sequence). V lost 8 bases, J lost 3 bases, and 11 bases lay in between. The CDR3 consists of 14 residues. As DNA, the CDR3 is TGTGCCAGCCCGAAAACCCTTGGGGCCAACGTCCTGACTTTC. This gives the protein CASPKTLGANVLTF.

The chain recombines TRBV6-5 with TRBJ2-2, with D possibly matching TRBD1 (5 bases). The CDR3 contains 15 residues. CDR1 is MNHEY and CDR2 is SVGAGI in the germline V gene. V was pared by 0 bases and J by 7 bases, with 12 bases between. The CDR3 region has the DNA TGTGCCAGCAGTTACTCGGCCAGGGTGGGCGGGGAGCTGTTTTTT. Its translation: CASSYSARVGGELFF.

CDR3 nucleotides: TGTGCCAGCAGCCAAGGTCCTCCGGGGTCCTATAATTCACCCCTCCACTTT. Translation gives CASSQGPPGSYNSPLHF. V is TRBV5-4 and J is TRBJ1-6; D not certain. This CDR3 is 17 amino acids long. Germline V gene data show CDR1 as SGHNT and CDR2 as YYREEE (reference sequence). Trimming cost V 4 bases and J 1 base, with 15 bases left between them.

The chain has TRBV5-4 and TRBJ1-4; 9 bases line up with TRBD1. This CDR3 is built from 15 residues. V lost 3 bases, J lost 8 bases, and 8 bases stayed unmatched. The germline V gene has CDR1 SGHNT and CDR2 YYREEE (reference sequence). CDR3 in amino acids: CASSSTGGGTEKLFF. The CDR3 region has the DNA TGTGCCAGCAGCTCAACAGGGGGCGGAACCGAAAAACTGTTTTTT.

This chain uses TRBV9 with TRBJ2-1; D uncertain. V lost 4 bases and J 5 bases, leaving 16 bases between the germline ends. The CDR3 extends over 15 amino acids. CDR1 and CDR2 from the germline V gene are SGDLS and YYNGEE. DNA of the CDR3: TGTGCCAGCAGCACCCCGTCAGCTGGGGACAATGAGCAGTTCTTC. It codes for CASSTPSAGDNEQFF. Combining the CDR3 with reference TRBV9 and TRBJ2-1 gives the whole variable domain DSGVTQTPKHLITATGQRVTLRCSPRSGDLSVYWYQQSLDQGLQFLIQYYNGEERAKGNILERFSAQQFPDLHSELNLSSLELGDSALYFCASSTPSAGDNEQFFGPGTRLTVL.

The J gene is TRBJ1-2, the V gene TRBV20-1; D is undetermined. CDR1 and CDR2 (germline): DFQATT, SNEGSKA (reference sequence). The CDR3 length is 11 residues. Trimming shortened V by 8 bases and J by 6 bases, and 13 bases separated the two germline ends. The DNA of the CDR3 is TGCAGTTGGGTTAGTAATGATGGCTACACCTTC. Protein: CSWVSNDGYTF.

This chain connects TRBV5-4 to TRBJ1-2, with D perhaps TRBD1 (5 bases). The CDR3 contains 13 residues. Trimming removed 5 bases at V and 3 bases at J, with 11 bases between. The germline gives CDR1 SGHNT, CDR2 YYREEE (reference sequence). CDR3 coding DNA: TGTGCCAGCAGTTCGACAGAATACTATGGCTACACCTTC. Residues: CASSSTEYYGYTF.

The chain has TRBV30 and TRBJ2-3, with D hard to call. This CDR3 has 14 amino acids. CDR1 GTSNPN and CDR2 SVGIG come from the germline V gene (reference sequence). The V end lost 2 bases, the J end lost 0 bases, and 9 bases lay between the germline ends. The DNA for the CDR3 is TGTGCCTGGAGTCTCGATAGGAGCACAGATACGCAGTATTTT. This encodes CAWSLDRSTDTQYF.

The CDR3 here is CASSEYRYNIQYF. CDR3 coding DNA: TGTGCCAGCAGTGAATATAGGTATAACATTCAGTACTTC. The J gene is TRBJ2-4, the V gene TRBV25-1; D remains ambiguous. Deletions cut 0 bases from V and 7 bases from J, with 7 bases between. Germline CDR1 reads MGHDK; CDR2 reads SYGVNS. CDR3 length: 13 amino acids.

This rearrangement joins TRBV15 to TRBJ2-7; D possibly matches TRBD1 or TRBD2 (5 bases each). Germline lookup yields CDR1 LNHNV and CDR2 YYDKDF (reference sequence). The V gene lost 3 bases and the J gene lost 5 bases, with 26 bases spanning the gap. This CDR3 has 18 residues. The CDR3 loop is CATSRGGTQHPKADEQYF. The DNA of the CDR3 is TGTGCCACCAGCAGGGGTGGGACGCAACACCCAAAGGCGGACGAGCAGTACTTC.

The V call is TRBV19, the J call TRBJ2-3; no clear D gene. CDR1 is LNHDA, CDR2 SQIVND, per germline (reference sequence). The CDR3 is made up of 17 amino acids. The V and J ends lost 3 bases and 4 bases respectively, with 20 bases between them. CDR3 coding DNA: TGTGCCAGTAGTATCACCCTAGGGCTAGTAGTTGCAGATACGCAGTATTTT. Translating gives CASSITLGLVVADTQYF.

As DNA, the CDR3 is TGCGCCAGCAAGGGGATTGTTTACAATGAGCAGTTCTTC. Translated: CASKGIVYNEQFF. The rearrangement joins TRBV5-1 to TRBJ2-1; D possibly corresponds to TRBD1 (5 bases). Germline assignment: CDR1 SGHRS and CDR2 YFSETQ. The CDR3 contains 13 residues. V was shortened by 6 bases and J by 4 bases, with 11 bases between the two germline ends.